The 21 T cell receptor beta chains presented below share a single source sample, sequenced in a study of blood T cell repertoires in COVID-19. The protocol was immunoSEQ multiplex PCR, while the TCRdb copy is restricted to in-frame clones and leaves out a portion. The sample yields under 250,000 clones, more than 75% seen once. Sequencing was done on a sample of peripheral blood. These receptors originate from a man at least 80 years old with acute or convalescent COVID-19.

This chain joins TRBV2 and TRBJ1-5; unclear D gene. The CDR3 contains 13 residues. Trimming cost V 4 bases and J 6 bases, with 10 bases left between them. CDR1 is SNHLY and CDR2 is FYNNEI in the germline V gene. CDR3 DNA: TGTGCCAGCAGTGTCTCCGGGATTCAGCCCCAGCATTTT. Its protein is CASSVSGIQPQHF.

This clone was recorded many times. The rearrangement links TRBV10-3 to TRBJ1-2; TRBD1 matches 10 bases. The CDR3 is made up of 14 amino acids. Looked up from germline, CDR1 is ENHRY and CDR2 is SYGVKD. V lost 5 bases to trimming and J lost 4 bases; unmatched junction nucleotides: 4. CDR3 amino acids: CAISPGQGSYGYTF. The CDR3 DNA reads as TGTGCCATCAGTCCGGGACAGGGGAGCTATGGCTACACCTTC.

In the case of this clone: Other DNA variants within this sample encode the same CDR3. This chain joins TRBV7-2 and TRBJ2-1; 10 bases agree with TRBD1. The germline CDR1 and CDR2 sequences are SGHTA and FQGNSA. V dropped 6 bases and J dropped 6; count of bases not matched to a gene: 2. This CDR3 has 13 residues. In DNA form, the CDR3 reads TGTGCCAGCAGTCGGACAGGGGGCAATGAGCAGTTCTTC. It specifies CASSRTGGNEQFF.

The chain employs TRBV10-1 and TRBJ1-4; D not resolved. The V end lost 3 bases, the J end lost 4 bases, and 9 bases lay between the germline ends. This CDR3 is built from 14 residues. Germline V lookup: CDR1 WNHNN, CDR2 SYGVQD (reference sequence). CDR3 DNA: TGCGCCAGCAGTGACGGGAGCCTTAATGAAAAACTGTTTTTT. Its protein product is CASSDGSLNEKLFF.

The V and J genes are TRBV5-1 and TRBJ1-1; D gene uncertain. The CDR3 is made up of 14 amino acids. CDR1 is SGHRS and CDR2 is YFSETQ in the germline V gene. The V end lost 0 bases, the J end lost 4 bases, and 10 bases lay between the germline ends. In DNA form, the CDR3 reads TGCGCCAGCAGCTTGGGGGCAGTTCGCACTGAAGCTTTCTTT. It translates to CASSLGAVRTEAFF.

V is TRBV5-6 and J is TRBJ2-7, with a possible D match to TRBD2 (5 bases). Germline CDR1 and CDR2: SGHDT and YYEEEE. Trimming stripped 4 bases from V and 5 bases from J, with 16 bases between. CDR3 size: 14 residues. CDR3 DNA: TGTGCCAGCAGCCTTGCGTTGACGGGGAACGAGCAGTACTTC. The encoded protein is CASSLALTGNEQYF.

J is TRBJ1-4 and V is TRBV12-3 or TRBV12-4; tentative D call: TRBD1 (5 bases). Trimming took off 2 bases at V and 8 bases at J, with 6 bases between the two ends. The CDR3 is 12 residues long. CDR3 coding DNA: TGTGCCAGCAGTTTACAGGGAGAAAAACTGTTTTTT. Amino acids: CASSLQGEKLFF.

V gene TRBV6-5 combines with J gene TRBJ1-1; possibly TRBD1 for D (5 bases). This CDR3 is built from 13 residues. Germline CDR1 reads MNHEY; CDR2 reads SVGAGI. V was cut by 6 bases and J by 4 bases, with 12 bases left in between. The chain's CDR3 is CASRVGVGTEAFF. The CDR3 DNA follows: TGTGCCAGCAGGGTAGGGGTTGGCACTGAAGCTTTCTTT.

This chain links TRBV5-1 with TRBJ1-5; 9 bases match TRBD1. Per the germline V gene, CDR1 is SGHRS and CDR2 is YFSETQ. The V segment lost 4 bases and the J segment 5 bases; nucleotides outside the gene matches: 7. The CDR3 runs to 15 residues. This chain's CDR3 is CASSIAGQGHQPQHF. The CDR3 nucleotides are TGCGCCAGCAGCATAGCGGGACAGGGCCATCAGCCCCAGCATTTT.

The chain recombines TRBV5-1 with TRBJ2-1; tentatively, D is TRBD2 (6 bases). CDR3 length: 15 amino acids. The V end was cut by 5 bases, the J end by 1 base, with 13 bases between. The germline CDR1 and CDR2 sequences are SGHRS and YFSETQ. The CDR3 sequence: CASRTAGFSYNEQFF. In nucleotides, the CDR3 is TGCGCCAGCAGAACCGCGGGATTTTCCTACAATGAGCAGTTCTTC.

The chain carries TRBV5-1 and TRBJ1-2; perhaps TRBD1 as D (5 bases). The CDR3 covers 15 residues. Germline V gives CDR1 SGHRS, CDR2 YFSETQ. Deletions cut 0 bases from V and 4 bases from J, with 13 bases between. The CDR3 DNA reads as TGCGCCAGCAGCTTGGAGGCGTTCGGGGGCTATGGCTACACCTTC. Translated: CASSLEAFGGYGYTF. Looking up the rest from reference TRBV5-1 and TRBJ1-2 gives the full variable domain: KAGVTQTPRYLIKTRGQQVTLSCSPISGHRSVSWYQQTPGQGLQFLFEYFSETQRNKGNFPGRFSGRQFSNSRSEMNVSTLELGDSALYLCASSLEAFGGYGYTFGSGTRLTVV.

CDR3 protein: CASSPGTLSTDTQYF. The CDR3 region has the DNA TGTGCCAGCAGCCCCGGGACTCTAAGCACAGATACGCAGTATTTT. The rearrangement uses TRBV11-1 and TRBJ2-3, with D possibly TRBD2 on 6 matching bases. V gave up 5 bases and J gave up 0 bases, with 12 bases separating them. In germline, CDR1 is SGHAT, CDR2 FQDESV (reference sequence). This CDR3 contains 15 residues.

The rearrangement uses TRBV4-3 and TRBJ1-2; no definite D call. Looked up from germline, CDR1 is LGHNA and CDR2 is YSLEER. Trimming stripped 1 base from V and 1 base from J, with 13 bases between. The CDR3 is 16 amino acids. Here the CDR3 reads CASSQGRTDYNYGYTF. Here the CDR3 DNA reads TGCGCCAGCAGCCAAGGCCGGACGGACTATAACTATGGCTACACCTTC.

The CDR3 is CASSLSSRAEEQFF. CDR3 nucleotide sequence: TGTGCCAGCAGTTTATCGAGCCGTGCTGAGGAGCAGTTCTTC. The rearrangement joins TRBV28 to TRBJ2-1; D is unresolved. Germline assignment: CDR1 MDHEN and CDR2 SYDVKM. The CDR3 totals 14 residues. The V end lost 1 base, the J end lost 10 bases, and 14 bases lay between the germline ends.

The chain joins TRBV3-1 (or the pseudogene TRBV3-2) to TRBJ1-1; 7 bases agree with TRBD1. The junction had 6 bases not matched to a gene; V was cut back by 5 bases and J by 6 bases. The germline V gene encodes CDR1 LGHDT and CDR2 YNNKEL (reference sequence). This CDR3 spans 13 amino acids. CDR3 DNA: TGTGCCAGCAGCAAGACAGGGATGGCTGAAGCTTTCTTT. Residues: CASSKTGMAEAFF.

The chain carries TRBV11-2 and TRBJ1-5, with D perhaps matching TRBD1 (5 bases). The ends were cut back, 3 bases at V and 4 bases at J, with 7 bases in the middle. The CDR3 runs to 13 residues. Germline CDR1 reads SGHAT; CDR2 reads FQNNGV. The CDR3 region is CASSLGLNQPQHF. The CDR3 DNA follows: TGTGCCAGCAGCTTGGGACTTAATCAGCCCCAGCATTTT.

The V gene is TRBV6-6, the J gene TRBJ1-1, with D unresolved. This CDR3 is 12 amino acids long. Between the trimmed V and J ends, which lost 0 bases and 6 bases, there was a span of 5 bases. Germline V lookup: CDR1 MNHNY, CDR2 SVGAGI (reference sequence). CDR3: CASSYSVAEAFF. DNA for the CDR3: TGTGCCAGCAGTTACTCCGTCGCTGAAGCTTTCTTT.

The genes are TRBV12-3 or TRBV12-4 and TRBJ1-5; no reliable D call. V gave up 4 bases and J gave up 2 bases, with 3 bases separating them. The CDR3 covers 12 residues. The CDR3 region is CASSSGNQPQHF. CDR3 DNA: TGTGCCAGCAGTTCCGGCAATCAGCCCCAGCATTTT.

A few counts support this clone. J is TRBJ2-2 and V is TRBV18; D gene ambiguous. Looked up from germline, CDR1 is KGHSH and CDR2 is LQKENI. The length of the CDR3 is 13 residues. V lost 0 bases and J lost 3, with 2 bases in between. CDR3 amino acids: CASSPPDTGELFF. The DNA for the CDR3 is TGTGCCAGCTCACCACCCGACACCGGGGAGCTGTTTTTT.

The chain uses TRBV6-5 and TRBJ2-1, with a weak D call TRBD2 (6 bases). CDR3 size: 15 residues. Germline V gene sequence: CDR1 MNHEY, CDR2 SVGAGI. V lost 7 bases, J lost 2 bases, and 15 bases lay in between. CDR3 bases: TGTGCCAGCATACGCGGGGTTGGCGCCTACAATGAGCAGTTCTTC. Protein: CASIRGVGAYNEQFF.

As for this clone: A read error is possible here, since a much larger clone lies one base away. CDR3 nucleotides: TGTGCCAGCAGCAAGGGACTAGCGGGAGGAATCGGGGAGCTGTTTTTT. Translating gives CASSKGLAGGIGELFF. The chain employs TRBV5-8 and TRBJ2-2, with TRBD2 identical over 15 bases. V shed 4 bases and J 7 bases; nucleotides not matched to a gene: 5. The CDR3 loop spans 16 amino acids. From germline, CDR1 is SGHTS and CDR2 YDEGEE.